Below, 4 T cell receptor beta chains from the same sample are listed, as sequenced in a study of Ad26.COV2.S vaccination and SARS-CoV-2 variants. Treatment meaning: over 15 received Ad26.COV2.S at low or high dose, single or two shots; about five received placebo; per-sample allocation not given. Vaccine and placebo recipients were sampled on day 63 after the first injection. Measured with immunoSEQ multiplex PCR; TCRdb has only the in-frame clones, and not every one. The repertoire holds around 320,000 clones, with around 81% as singletons. The specimen was peripheral blood, collected in a trial of Ad26.COV2.S vaccine versus placebo. These receptors were obtained from a person between 18 and 65 years old who received the Ad26.COV2.S COVID-19 vaccine or a placebo.

The chain couples TRBV3-1 (or the pseudogene TRBV3-2) to TRBJ1-2; D not certain. Germline V gene lookup returns CDR1 LGHDT and CDR2 YNNKEL (reference sequence). This CDR3 region has 13 residues. Trimming removed 4 bases at V and 4 bases at J, with 10 bases between. CDR3 nucleotide sequence: TGTGCCAGCAGCCCCAAGTTCGTCTATGGCTACACCTTC. Protein product: CASSPKFVYGYTF.

The chain uses TRBV6-4 and TRBJ2-3; 8 bases map to TRBD2. V shed 0 bases and J 4 bases; nucleotides not matched to a gene: 3. Germline V lookup: CDR1 MRHNA, CDR2 SNTAGT. The CDR3 length is 15 residues. Here the CDR3 DNA reads TGTGCCAGCAGTGACTCGCACGGGGGGGCAGATACGCAGTATTTT. Its translation is CASSDSHGGADTQYF.

The chain employs TRBV19 and TRBJ2-7; D is possibly TRBD2 (6 bases). V dropped 4 bases and J dropped 4 bases, with 20 bases sitting between them. Germline CDR1 and CDR2: LNHDA and SQIVND (reference sequence). The CDR3 consists of 16 residues. CDR3 in DNA: TGTGCCAGTAGTACTAGGAAGACGAGCGGAGGGTACGAGCAGTACTTC. It codes for CASSTRKTSGGYEQYF.

The chain combines TRBV19 with TRBJ1-1; a weak D match, TRBD1 (6 bases). Germline V gene data show CDR1 as LNHDA and CDR2 as SQIVND (reference sequence). This CDR3 spans 13 amino acids. Trimming removed 5 bases at V and 7 bases at J, with 14 bases between. CDR3 coding DNA: TGTGCCAGTAGTGTAACAGGGACTCATGAAGCTTTCTTT. Translated, it gives CASSVTGTHEAFF.